This T cell receptor beta chain came from a study of T cell repertoires in cytomegalovirus infection. This clonotype was counted a few times. Its antigen is still unknown. In TCRdb, the reads were re-called with MiXCR into one record per CDR3 protein. The sample contains 900,000 to 950,000 distinct CDR3 sequences, about a third of which appear only once. Germline values: CDR1 SEHNR, CDR2 FQNEAQ (reference sequence). The germline V and J ends were trimmed by 1 base and 5 bases, with 12 bases remaining between them. The CDR3 length is 15 residues. The receptor was isolated from a human donor in good health (CMV status not recorded). Some clones in this sample may be carry-over from other donors' samples. The sample in question was cultured CD8+ T cells from PBMCs, obtained from culture after CMV antigen stimulation. The chain links TRBV7-9 to TRBJ2-1; D is unclear. This chain's CDR3 is CASSLGPSTHNEQFF. The CDR3 coding sequence is TGTGCCAGCAGCTTAGGCCCCTCAACGCACAATGAGCAGTTCTTC.